This entry describes one TCR beta chain. This record comes from a study of T cell changes during pregnancy in multiple sclerosis. Clones were sequenced by immunoSEQ multiplex PCR, and TCRdb holds only the in-frame ones, with some missing. In the table there are tens of thousands of clones, 93% of which are singletons. The CDR3 sequence is 11 residues long. V was shortened by 4 bases and J by 7 bases, with 9 bases between the two germline ends. Germline V lookup: CDR1 SGDLS, CDR2 YYNGEE. This specimen consisted of CD8+ T cells from peripheral blood mononuclear cells, obtained in the second trimester of pregnancy. This TCR was recovered from a female donor with multiple sclerosis, enrolled in a pregnancy study. The V call is TRBV9, the J call TRBJ2-7; no clear D gene. In nucleotides, the CDR3 is TGTGCCAGCAGCTCAAGAGGTGAGCAGTACTTC. The encoded protein is CASSSRGEQYF.